This T cell receptor beta chain was retrieved from a study of OX40 agonist ivuxolimab in advanced cancers. Profiling relied on immunoSEQ multiplex PCR, and the TCRdb table lists in-frame clones only, not all of them. Of 70,000 to 75,000 clones listed, 80% to 95% are singletons. Trimming removed 0 bases from V and 3 bases from J; junction bases left unmatched: 4. Germline CDR1 and CDR2: SGHNT and YYREEE (reference sequence). This CDR3 region has 15 residues. The V gene is TRBV5-4, the J gene TRBJ2-7; 9 bases agree with TRBD1. The sample in question was CD4+ or CD8+ T cells sorted from blood, obtained in a trial of the OX40 agonist ivuxolimab. The clonotype comes from an adult with an advanced solid tumor such as melanoma, head and neck, liver or kidney cancer. The CDR3 bases are TGTGCCAGCAGCTTGGCCCCGGGACAGGGCTACGAGCAGTACTTC. Protein: CASSLAPGQGYEQYF.